The 9 T cell receptor beta chains reported below all come from one sample, sequenced in a study of shared clonotypes between healthy human individuals. Repertoires were generated with immunoSEQ multiplex PCR, while TCRdb's copy carries only in-frame clones and drops some. The sample lists about 460,000 clones; roughly three quarters were seen once. Sample: PBMCs. These receptor sequences come from a woman in her thirties or forties in good health. Some clones in this sample may be carry-over from other donors' samples.

The rearrangement uses TRBV27 and TRBJ2-5; 9 bases align to TRBD1. CDR1 and CDR2 (germline): MNHEY, SMNVEV (reference sequence). The junction had 9 bases not matched to a gene; V was cut back by 4 bases and J by 3 bases. The CDR3 covers 16 residues. The CDR3 loop is CASSSWTGEKEETQYF. The CDR3 DNA reads as TGTGCCAGCAGTTCCTGGACAGGGGAGAAGGAAGAGACCCAGTACTTC.

The V gene is TRBV5-1, the J gene TRBJ1-1; 8 bases agree with TRBD1. In germline, CDR1 is SGHRS, CDR2 YFSETQ. This CDR3 region has 16 residues. The V gene end was trimmed by 0 bases and the J gene end by 3 bases; junction bases not matched to a gene: 7. In nucleotides, the CDR3 is TGCGCCAGCAGCTTGGCCCGACCGGACAGGGACACTGAAGCTTTCTTT. Amino acids: CASSLARPDRDTEAFF.

This chain joins TRBV28 and TRBJ2-7; D unresolved. Trimming took 2 bases from V and 1 from J, leaving 12 bases between them. This CDR3 has 15 amino acids. The V gene's germline CDR1 is MDHEN and CDR2 SYDVKM. This CDR3 is CASSLPPATSYEQYF. CDR3 in DNA: TGTGCCAGCAGTTTACCTCCGGCGACTTCCTACGAGCAGTACTTC.

This clone appeared once. The rearrangement links TRBV6-1 to TRBJ1-1; D is perhaps TRBD1 (6 bases). CDR3 length: 14 amino acids. Trimming removed 7 bases from V and 4 bases from J, with 16 bases in between. Germline assignment: CDR1 MNHNS and CDR2 SASEGT. The CDR3 loop is CASKQDRQGTEAFF. DNA for the CDR3: TGTGCCAGCAAGCAAGACAGGCAGGGCACTGAAGCTTTCTTT.

This clone appeared many times. This chain connects TRBV6-6 to TRBJ2-7, with 7 bases matching TRBD1. The germline CDR1 and CDR2 sequences are MNHNY and SVGAGI (reference sequence). This CDR3 has 15 amino acids. V dropped 5 bases and J dropped 1; count of bases not matched to a gene: 8. DNA of the CDR3: TGTGCCAGCAGTACCTACAGGGGTGGGTCCTACGAGCAGTACTTC. Its protein product is CASSTYRGGSYEQYF.

The V and J genes are TRBV5-8 and TRBJ1-2, with 8 bases lining up with TRBD1. The germline gives CDR1 SGHTS, CDR2 YDEGEE. The CDR3 length is 14 residues. Germline trimming cut 4 bases from V and 0 bases from J; bases unmatched to any gene: 2. The CDR3 is CASSVQGANYGYTF. The CDR3 bases are TGTGCCAGCAGCGTACAGGGGGCTAACTATGGCTACACCTTC.

Of note for this clone: A far larger clone is just one base off, so this is likely a read error. The sample carries other DNA sequences with the same CDR3. This chain uses TRBV5-1 with TRBJ2-3; 7 positions agree with TRBD1. In germline, CDR1 is SGHRS, CDR2 YFSETQ. The CDR3 covers 13 residues. CDR3 sequence (DNA): TGCGCCAGCAAACCGATGGGGACAGATACGCAGTACTTT. Translated, it gives CASKPMGTDTQYF. Looking up the rest from reference TRBV5-1 and TRBJ2-3 gives the full variable domain: KAGVTQTPRYLIKTRGQQVTLSCSPISGHRSVSWYQQTPGQGLQFLFEYFSETQRNKGNFPGRFSGRQFSNSRSEMNVSTLELGDSALYLCASKPMGTDTQYFGPGTRLTVL.

The chain is built from TRBV19 and TRBJ1-5, with 7 bases that match TRBD1. Germline CDR1 is LNHDA and CDR2 is SQIVND (reference sequence). CDR3 length: 14 amino acids. Trimming cost V 6 bases and J 6 bases; bases outside gene matches: 8. CDR3 coding DNA: TGTGCCAGTAGGGGGAGGGGGCTTGGTCAGCCCCAGCATTTT. Protein sequence: CASRGRGLGQPQHF.

The chain is built from TRBV5-4 and TRBJ2-5, with 8 bases identical to TRBD1. This CDR3 has 13 residues. The ends lost 4 bases at V and 4 bases at J; junction bases unmatched: 3. Germline CDR1 is SGHNT and CDR2 is YYREEE (reference sequence). The CDR3 coding sequence is TGTGCCAGCAGCCAGGACAGGGTAGAGACCCAGTACTTC. Translated, it gives CASSQDRVETQYF.